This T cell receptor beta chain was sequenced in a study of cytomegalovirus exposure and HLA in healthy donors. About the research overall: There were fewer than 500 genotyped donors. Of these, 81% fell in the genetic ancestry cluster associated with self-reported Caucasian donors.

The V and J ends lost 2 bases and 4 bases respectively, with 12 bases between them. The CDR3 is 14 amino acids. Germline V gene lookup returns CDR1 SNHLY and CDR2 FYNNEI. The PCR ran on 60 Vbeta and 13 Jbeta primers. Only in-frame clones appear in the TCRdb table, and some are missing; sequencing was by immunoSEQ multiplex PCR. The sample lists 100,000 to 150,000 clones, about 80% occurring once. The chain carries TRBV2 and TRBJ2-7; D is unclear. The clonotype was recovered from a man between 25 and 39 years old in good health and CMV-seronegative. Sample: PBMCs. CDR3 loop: CASSEFVTAYEQYF. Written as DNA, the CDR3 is TGTGCCAGCAGTGAATTTGTTACAGCTTACGAGCAGTACTTC. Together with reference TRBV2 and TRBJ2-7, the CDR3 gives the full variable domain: EPEVTQTPSHQVTQMGQEVILRCVPISNHLYFYWYRQILGQKVEFLVSFYNNEISEKSEIFDDQFSVERPDGSNFTLKIRSTKLEDSAMYFCASSEFVTAYEQYFGPGTRLTVT.